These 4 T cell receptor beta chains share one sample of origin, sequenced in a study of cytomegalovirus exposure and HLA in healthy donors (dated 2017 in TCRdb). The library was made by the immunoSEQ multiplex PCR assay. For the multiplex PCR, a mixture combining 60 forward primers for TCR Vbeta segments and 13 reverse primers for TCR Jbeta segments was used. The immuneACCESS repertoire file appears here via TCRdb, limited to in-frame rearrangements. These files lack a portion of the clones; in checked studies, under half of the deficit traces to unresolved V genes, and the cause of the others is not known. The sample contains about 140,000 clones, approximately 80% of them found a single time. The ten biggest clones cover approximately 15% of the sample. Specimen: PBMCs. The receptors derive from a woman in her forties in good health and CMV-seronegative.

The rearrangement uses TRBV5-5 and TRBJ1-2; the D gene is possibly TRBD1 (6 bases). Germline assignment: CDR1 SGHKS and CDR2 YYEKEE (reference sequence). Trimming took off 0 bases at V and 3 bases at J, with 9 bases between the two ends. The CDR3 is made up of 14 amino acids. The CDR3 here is CASSLVTGYYGYTF. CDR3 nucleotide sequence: TGTGCCAGCAGCTTGGTCACAGGGTACTATGGCTACACCTTC. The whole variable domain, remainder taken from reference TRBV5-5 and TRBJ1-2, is DAGVTQSPTHLIKTRGQQVTLRCSPISGHKSVSWYQQVLGQGPQFIFQYYEKEERGRGNFPDRFSARQFPNYSSELNVNALLLGDSALYLCASSLVTGYYGYTFGSGTRLTVV.

The CDR3 bases are TGCAGTGCCCAGGTTGGGGAGGTTAGGTTCTTC. Protein sequence: CSAQVGEVRFF. This sequence joins TRBV20-1 and TRBJ2-1; D might be TRBD2 (6 bases). Trimming removed 6 bases from V and 15 bases from J, with 18 bases in between. The CDR3 has 11 residues. Germline assignment: CDR1 DFQATT and CDR2 SNEGSKA (reference sequence).

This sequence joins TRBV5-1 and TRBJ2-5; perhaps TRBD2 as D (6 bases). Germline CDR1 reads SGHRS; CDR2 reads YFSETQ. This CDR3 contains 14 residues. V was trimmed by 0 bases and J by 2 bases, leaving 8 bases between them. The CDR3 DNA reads TGCGCCAGCAGCTTGGGACGGGGGCAAGAGACCCAGTACTTC. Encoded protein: CASSLGRGQETQYF.

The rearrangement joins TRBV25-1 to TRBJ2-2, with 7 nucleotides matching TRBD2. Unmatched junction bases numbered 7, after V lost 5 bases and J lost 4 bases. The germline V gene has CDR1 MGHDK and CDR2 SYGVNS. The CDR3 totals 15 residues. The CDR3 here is CASSSSERGTGELFF. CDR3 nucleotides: TGTGCCAGCAGTTCATCAGAGCGGGGCACCGGGGAGCTGTTTTTT.